This T cell receptor (beta chain) was observed in a study of shared T cell receptors in the human thymus. Method: immunoSEQ multiplex PCR; TCRdb's copy keeps in-frame clones and lacks some. The sample yields hundreds of thousands of clones, approximately 90% seen once. This same sample was also taken into another study, of human thymus T cells. That investigation notes: It was healthy Finnish infants having corrective surgery for congenital heart defects who were the donors. The study used thymus tissue resected during corrective heart surgery. Seemingly biased V and J gene usage marked thymic and blood repertoires.

This receptor was obtained from a boy under two years old with a congenital heart defect. The specimen sequenced was thymocytes.

As DNA, the CDR3 is TGTGCCATCAGTGACCCCAGGTCCTTGGGGCCCCAGCATTTT. It translates to CAISDPRSLGPQHF. This chain uses TRBV10-3 with TRBJ1-5, with unresolved D. Germline V gene lookup returns CDR1 ENHRY and CDR2 SYGVKD. The CDR3 loop spans 14 amino acids. Trimming pared 3 bases from V and 9 bases from J, leaving 15 bases between.